One sample yielded the 24 T cell receptor beta chains listed below, sequenced in a study of siplizumab effects on memory and regulatory T cells. Generated by immunoSEQ multiplex PCR, the TCRdb table keeps only in-frame clones and is missing some. This sample yields about 110,000 clones, of which about 91% are seen a single time; approximately 0.75% belongs to the top ten. The sequencing sample was made of Tregs sorted from blood. These receptors all come from a human donor in good health.

The chain links TRBV27 to TRBJ1-2; D possibly corresponds to TRBD1 (5 bases). This CDR3 has 13 amino acids. Trimming removed 3 bases at V and 4 bases at J, with 9 bases between. The V gene's germline CDR1 is MNHEY and CDR2 SMNVEV (reference sequence). CDR3 coding DNA: TGTGCCAGCAGTTTTGGGGACCTCTATGGCTACACCTTC. Translated, it gives CASSFGDLYGYTF.

The J gene is TRBJ2-7, the V gene TRBV7-6; TRBD2 might be the D (6 bases). Germline V gene data show CDR1 as SGHVS and CDR2 as FNYEAQ. The CDR3 spans 14 residues. V dropped 3 bases and J dropped 5 bases, with 14 bases sitting between them. The CDR3 DNA is TGTGCCAGCAGCTTTAGACTAGGGTGGCACGAGCAGTACTTC. This gives the protein CASSFRLGWHEQYF.

This chain links TRBV27 with TRBJ2-7; 8 bases are shared with TRBD2. The germline V gene encodes CDR1 MNHEY and CDR2 SMNVEV (reference sequence). Trimming cost V 5 bases and J 3 bases; bases outside gene matches: 9. CDR3 length equals 15 residues. As DNA, the CDR3 is TGTGCCAGCAGTGCTACTAGCGGAGGGCTCTACGAGCAGTACTTC. Translated: CASSATSGGLYEQYF.

Only a few counts were recorded for this clone. J is TRBJ2-2 and V is TRBV2; D not resolved. Trimming removed 4 bases from V and 4 bases from J, with 10 bases in between. The germline CDR1 and CDR2 sequences are SNHLY and FYNNEI. This CDR3 spans 14 amino acids. As DNA, the CDR3 is TGTGCCAGCAGTGGAGAGGCATTCACCGGGGAGCTGTTTTTT. Translated: CASSGEAFTGELFF.

The chain employs TRBV7-9 and TRBJ1-3; no firm D call. The CDR3 is 14 amino acids. The V gene lost 7 bases and the J gene lost 1 base, with 11 bases spanning the gap. Germline V lookup: CDR1 SEHNR, CDR2 FQNEAQ (reference sequence). The CDR3 DNA is TGTGCCAGCACCCCGTTTCCTTCTGGAAACACCATATATTTT. This sequence encodes CASTPFPSGNTIYF. The variable domain in full, completed from reference TRBV7-9 and TRBJ1-3, reads DTGVSQNPRHKITKRGQNVTFRCDPISEHNRLYWYRQTLGQGPEFLTYFQNEAQLEKSRLLSDRFSAERPKGSFSTLEIQRTEQGDSAMYLCASTPFPSGNTIYFGEGSWLTVV.

This chain connects TRBV5-8 to TRBJ2-7, with a possible D match to TRBD2 (5 bases). The V end was cut by 2 bases, the J end by 6 bases, with 9 bases between. The CDR3 loop spans 12 amino acids. The germline CDR1 and CDR2 sequences are SGHTS and YDEGEE. The CDR3 protein is CASSFPGSEQYF. CDR3 DNA sequence: TGTGCCAGCAGCTTTCCGGGGTCCGAGCAGTACTTC.

V usage is TRBV11-2 and J usage is TRBJ2-1; 8 nucleotides match TRBD2. The CDR3 totals 16 residues. Germline V gene sequence: CDR1 SGHAT, CDR2 FQNNGV. Trimming removed 3 bases from V and 7 bases from J; junction bases left unmatched: 11. The CDR3 spells CASSLDWGAGGNEQFF. CDR3 DNA: TGTGCCAGCAGCTTGGATTGGGGGGCGGGAGGTAATGAGCAGTTCTTC.

The chain's CDR3 is CASSFRASFSGNTIYF. The CDR3, as DNA: TGCGCCAGCAGCTTCCGGGCCTCCTTCTCTGGAAACACCATATATTTT. V and J are TRBV5-1 and TRBJ1-3; D gene unclear. Germline V gene sequence: CDR1 SGHRS, CDR2 YFSETQ. This CDR3 has 16 residues. Trimming took off 2 bases at V and 0 bases at J, with 12 bases between the two ends.

This chain connects TRBV2 to TRBJ1-5; tentatively, D is TRBD1 (5 bases). V lost 6 bases and J 10 bases, leaving 16 bases between the germline ends. The germline gives CDR1 SNHLY, CDR2 FYNNEI. The CDR3 loop spans 13 amino acids. The DNA for the CDR3 is TGTGCCAGCAGCGCGGACGGGACGAGTCCCCAGCATTTT. Its translation is CASSADGTSPQHF.

The CDR3 spells CSFYDTRLNTEAFF. The CDR3 DNA reads as TGCAGCTTCTATGACACCCGACTGAACACTGAAGCTTTCTTT. The rearrangement links TRBV29-1 to TRBJ1-1; D remains unclear. The V end was cut by 8 bases, the J end by 0 bases, with 16 bases between. This CDR3 is 14 amino acids long. CDR1 is SQVTM, CDR2 ANQGSEA, per germline.

This chain connects TRBV5-1 to TRBJ2-7; possibly TRBD1 for D (6 bases). CDR3 length: 15 amino acids. CDR1 is SGHRS, CDR2 YFSETQ, per germline. Trimming pared 3 bases from V and 1 base from J, leaving 14 bases between. The CDR3 spells CASSSIPGVSYEQYF. CDR3 sequence (DNA): TGCGCCAGCAGCTCCATACCAGGGGTGTCCTACGAGCAGTACTTC.

The chain is built from TRBV2 and TRBJ1-4, with 7 bases matching TRBD1. The germline V gene has CDR1 SNHLY and CDR2 FYNNEI. With 6 bases clipped from V and 1 base from J, the junction kept 14 bases outside the gene matches. This CDR3 has 18 amino acids. CDR3 nucleotides: TGTGCCAGCAGATCCGACAGGGCTAGTAGGAAAACTAATGAAAAACTGTTTTTT. Translated: CASRSDRASRKTNEKLFF.

The chain uses TRBV5-1 and TRBJ2-1; D unresolved. Deletions cut 1 base from V and 8 bases from J, with 22 bases between. CDR1 is SGHRS and CDR2 is YFSETQ in the germline V gene. The CDR3 runs 17 residues. The CDR3 here is CASSLRLGRTGLDEQFF. In DNA form, the CDR3 reads TGCGCCAGCAGCTTGAGATTAGGAAGGACGGGCCTGGATGAGCAGTTCTTC.

The rearrangement joins TRBV6-5 to TRBJ2-2; 7 positions match TRBD2. Trimming removed 8 bases from V and 1 base from J; junction bases left unmatched: 4. The CDR3 is 14 residues long. From germline, CDR1 is MNHEY and CDR2 SVGAGI. CDR3 bases: TGTGCCAGCTGTGGACTAGGGAACACCGGGGAGCTGTTTTTT. It is translated as CASCGLGNTGELFF.

The V call is TRBV6-5, the J call TRBJ1-6; tentative D call: TRBD1 (5 bases). Trimming removed 2 bases at V and 6 bases at J, with 11 bases between. The germline V gene encodes CDR1 MNHEY and CDR2 SVGAGI. The CDR3 is 15 amino acids. CDR3 sequence: CASSYAWDGNSPLHF. In DNA, the CDR3 is TGTGCCAGCAGTTACGCTTGGGACGGTAATTCACCCCTCCACTTT.

This chain connects TRBV5-1 to TRBJ1-4, with 8 bases that match TRBD1. This CDR3 region has 15 residues. The germline gives CDR1 SGHRS, CDR2 YFSETQ. With V trimmed by 5 bases and J by 8 bases, 11 bases remained unmatched. CDR3 sequence (DNA): TGCGCCAGCAGGTCAGGACAGGGTATTATGGAAAAACTGTTTTTT. Translation: CASRSGQGIMEKLFF.

This chain joins TRBV30 and TRBJ1-4; unclear D gene. Looked up from germline, CDR1 is GTSNPN and CDR2 is SVGIG (reference sequence). The CDR3 is 16 residues long. V lost 0 bases and J lost 5, with 16 bases in between. The DNA of the CDR3 is TGTGCCTGGAGTGTTCCGAGAGACCGAGAGAATGAAAAACTGTTTTTT. It codes for CAWSVPRDRENEKLFF.

The DNA for the CDR3 is TGTGCCAGCTCACCAGGCGGCAATCGTGGGGCCAACGTCCTGACTTTC. Its protein is CASSPGGNRGANVLTF. The chain combines TRBV18 with TRBJ2-6; no clear D gene. V lost 2 bases and J lost 3, with 11 bases in between. The CDR3 is made up of 16 amino acids. Germline assignment: CDR1 KGHSH and CDR2 LQKENI. The full variable domain, its missing parts supplied by reference TRBV18 and TRBJ2-6, is NAGVMQNPRHLVRRRGQEARLRCSPMKGHSHVYWYRQLPEEGLKFMVYLQKENIIDESGMPKERFSAEFPKEGPSILRIQQVVRGDSAAYFCASSPGGNRGANVLTFGAGSRLTVL.

The chain couples TRBV6-5 to TRBJ1-1; TRBD1 is a possible D gene (5 bases). The CDR3 is made up of 13 amino acids. Germline V gene lookup returns CDR1 MNHEY and CDR2 SVGAGI. V gave up 7 bases and J gave up 6 bases, with 15 bases separating them. The CDR3 DNA follows: TGTGCCAGCAAGGACACGGGAAGGTCTGAAGCTTTCTTT. Encoded protein: CASKDTGRSEAFF.

The genes are TRBV6-1 and TRBJ2-7; weak D call: TRBD2 (6 bases). CDR1 and CDR2 from the germline V gene are MNHNS and SASEGT. The CDR3 extends over 14 amino acids. Trimming pared 6 bases from V and 0 bases from J, leaving 12 bases between. CDR3 region: CASRSGLSSYEQYF. CDR3 DNA: TGTGCCAGCAGAAGCGGGTTAAGCTCCTACGAGCAGTACTTC.

The V and J genes are TRBV11-2 and TRBJ2-1, with 8 bases fitting TRBD2. CDR1 SGHAT and CDR2 FQNNGV come from the germline V gene. The V gene end was trimmed by 3 bases and the J gene end by 0 bases; junction bases not matched to a gene: 4. This CDR3 comprises 16 residues. The CDR3 coding sequence is TGTGCCAGCAGCTTTCGGGGGGGTAGCTCCTACAATGAGCAGTTCTTC. This codes for CASSFRGGSSYNEQFF.

In regard to this clone: The sample holds other DNA sequences that translate to the same CDR3. V usage is TRBV5-1 and J usage is TRBJ1-2; no reliable D call. Looked up from germline, CDR1 is SGHRS and CDR2 is YFSETQ. The CDR3 is 14 residues long. Trimming pared 0 bases from V and 9 bases from J, leaving 15 bases between. The CDR3 loop is CASSLGGGHGSYTF. The CDR3 DNA sequence: TGCGCCAGCAGCTTGGGGGGAGGGCACGGGAGCTACACCTTC.

This clone was seen a few times. The chain uses TRBV5-1 and TRBJ2-7; D is possibly TRBD1 or TRBD2 (5 bases each). This CDR3 contains 14 residues. V lost 4 bases, J lost 9 bases, and 20 bases lay in between. Per the germline V gene, CDR1 is SGHRS and CDR2 is YFSETQ. CDR3 sequence reads: CASSMGTPPSGQYF. CDR3 nucleotide sequence: TGCGCCAGCAGCATGGGGACCCCACCCTCGGGGCAGTACTTC.

The V call is TRBV19, the J call TRBJ2-7; D perhaps matches TRBD2 (5 bases). The ends were cut back, 3 bases at V and 6 bases at J, with 12 bases in the middle. In germline, CDR1 is LNHDA, CDR2 SQIVND (reference sequence). The CDR3 sequence is 13 residues long. The CDR3 protein is CASSIAGISEQYF. The CDR3, as DNA: TGTGCCAGTAGTATTGCCGGGATTAGCGAGCAGTACTTC.